This entry lists 20 T cell receptor beta chains sequenced from one sample in a study of molecular identifiers for immune sequencing clone quantification. One entry per CDR3 protein, called by TCRdb with MiXCR from the PCR reads. This sample has fewer than 350,000 distinct CDR3 sequences, with roughly 23% found just once. Sequenced material: naive CD8+ T cells from blood, with Jurkat cell RNA spiked in. Subset defined: FACS-sorted CD8+CD4-CCR7+CD45RA+ naive T cells. These receptors were collected from a human donor in good health. Some libraries in this study had Jurkat cell RNA spiked in.

As concerns this clonotype: A much larger clone is a single base away; this may be a read error. It is likely a read error, because the conserved phenylalanine at the end of the CDR3 is missing. The J gene is TRBJ1-2, the V gene TRBV29-1; D is unresolved. CDR3 length: 12 residues. The V and J ends lost 7 bases and 2 bases respectively, with 11 bases between them. CDR1 SQVTM and CDR2 ANQGSEA come from the germline V gene. The CDR3 coding sequence is TGCAGCGCTCTTCAGCAAAACTATGGCTACACCCTC. Its protein product is CSALQQNYGYTL.

The chain employs TRBV7-2 and TRBJ2-3; D uncertain. V was clipped by 8 bases and J by 3 bases, with 6 bases between them. CDR3 length: 11 residues. Germline CDR1 and CDR2: SGHTA and FQGNSA. The CDR3 is CASLGTDTQYF. For the CDR3, the DNA is TGTGCCAGCCTCGGGACAGATACGCAGTATTTT.

The chain combines TRBV18 with TRBJ1-4; unclear D gene. The V gene lost 6 bases and the J gene lost 0 bases, with 8 bases spanning the gap. Germline-derived CDR1 and CDR2 are KGHSH and LQKENI. This CDR3 is 14 amino acids long. The CDR3 DNA reads TGTGCCAGCTCCCGGGGTTCAACTAATGAAAAACTGTTTTTT. Translation: CASSRGSTNEKLFF.

This clonotype was recorded a few times. The chain combines TRBV11-2 with TRBJ1-5, with TRBD1 as a possible D gene (5 bases). Germline V gives CDR1 SGHAT, CDR2 FQNNGV. The CDR3 has 14 residues. V was trimmed by 2 bases and J by 5 bases, leaving 10 bases between them. The CDR3 region has the DNA TGTGCCAGCAGCTTAATGGGGGGGTATCAGCCCCAGCATTTT. This translates into CASSLMGGYQPQHF. Based on the CDR3 plus reference TRBV11-2 and TRBJ1-5, the full variable domain is EAGVAQSPRYKIIEKRQSVAFWCNPISGHATLYWYQQILGQGPKLLIQFQNNGVVDDSQLPKDRFSAERLKGVDSTLKIQPAKLEDSAVYLCASSLMGGYQPQHFGDGTRLSIL.

As regards this clonotype: It is likely a read error, because the conserved phenylalanine at the end of the CDR3 is missing. The rearrangement links TRBV11-3 to TRBJ2-3; D might be TRBD2 (5 bases). CDR1 is SGHNT and CDR2 is YENEEA in the germline V gene. V lost 4 bases and J lost 2, with 7 bases in between. The CDR3 consists of 13 residues. The CDR3 here is CASSSDYTDTQYL. CDR3 nucleotides: TGTGCCAGCAGCTCCGACTACACAGATACGCAGTATTTA.

To note about this clonotype: One end of the junction fails to match germline, which may point to a read error. The rearrangement uses TRBV7-8 and TRBJ1-1; D is perhaps TRBD1 (5 bases). Germline V gives CDR1 SGHVS, CDR2 FQNEAQ. The CDR3 runs to 18 residues. DNA for the CDR3: TGTGTCAGCAGCTTAAACCCGACAGCGACACTAGTCACCCCTGAAGCTTTCTTT. This translates into CVSSLNPTATLVTPEAFF.

The chain links TRBV7-9 to TRBJ2-3, with 9 bases matching TRBD2. CDR3 length equals 18 residues. Looked up from germline, CDR1 is SEHNR and CDR2 is FQNEAQ (reference sequence). Losses at the gene ends were 1 base for V and 2 bases for J; bases not matched to a gene: 10. CDR3 DNA: TGTGCCAGCAGCTTAGTTGCACGGACTAGCGTTTACACAGATACGCAGTATTTT. Translated: CASSLVARTSVYTDTQYF. The full variable domain, rest sourced from reference TRBV7-9 and TRBJ2-3, is DTGVSQNPRHKITKRGQNVTFRCDPISEHNRLYWYRQTLGQGPEFLTYFQNEAQLEKSRLLSDRFSAERPKGSFSTLEIQRTEQGDSAMYLCASSLVARTSVYTDTQYFGPGTRLTVL.

The J gene is TRBJ2-2, the V gene TRBV19, with TRBD2 matching over 8 bases. This CDR3 is 15 amino acids long. The V gene's germline CDR1 is LNHDA and CDR2 SQIVND (reference sequence). The V gene end was trimmed by 1 base and the J gene end by 3 bases; junction bases not matched to a gene: 1. The CDR3 region has the DNA TGTGCCAGTAGTATAGGCGGGGGGCACACCGGGGAGCTGTTTTTT. Translating gives CASSIGGGHTGELFF.

With regard to this clonotype: The junction does not match germline at one end; this may be a read error. The rearrangement uses TRBV6-2 or TRBV6-3 and TRBJ1-1; 8 bases are shared with TRBD1. The CDR3 is 15 amino acids. Germline assignment: CDR1 MNHEY and CDR2 SVGEGT. For the CDR3, the DNA is TGTGCCGGCAGCCCCGGACAGGGCTACGGCACTGAAGCTTTCTTT. This sequence encodes CAGSPGQGYGTEAFF.

With regard to this clonotype: No conserved phenylalanine or tryptophan ends this CDR3, so it is likely a read error. This rearrangement joins TRBV30 to TRBJ1-2; unclear D gene. The CDR3 has 16 residues. Germline CDR1 reads GTSNPN; CDR2 reads SVGIG (reference sequence). Trimming shortened V by 0 bases and J by 7 bases, and 21 bases separated the two germline ends. CDR3 nucleotide sequence: TGTGCCTGGAGTGTACCCGGGATTAATGCCTACTTTGGCTACACCCTC. It encodes CAWSVPGINAYFGYTL.

The J gene is TRBJ2-3, the V gene TRBV7-9; TRBD2 agrees at 8 bases. Trimming at V came to 1 base and at J to 0 bases, leaving 3 bases not matched to a gene. Germline V gene sequence: CDR1 SEHNR, CDR2 FQNEAQ (reference sequence). The CDR3 sequence is 16 residues long. The CDR3 nucleotides are TGTGCCAGCAGCTTAGATGGACTAGCTAGCACAGATACGCAGTATTTT. Translated, it gives CASSLDGLASTDTQYF.

This clonotype appeared many times. The chain is built from TRBV29-1 and TRBJ2-3; TRBD1 agrees at 8 bases. The V segment lost 4 bases and the J segment 6 bases; nucleotides outside the gene matches: 6. From germline, CDR1 is SQVTM and CDR2 ANQGSEA. The length of the CDR3 is 13 residues. The chain's CDR3 is CSVVSGGLDTQYF. For the CDR3, the DNA is TGCAGCGTTGTTTCAGGGGGCCTGGATACGCAGTATTTT.

This clonotype was picked up many times. The chain couples TRBV5-1 to TRBJ2-7; TRBD2 aligns across 12 bases. The V and J ends lost 0 bases and 3 bases, in that order; junction bases with no gene match: 7. CDR3 length: 17 amino acids. Germline V lookup: CDR1 SGHRS, CDR2 YFSETQ. The CDR3 bases are TGCGCCAGCAGCTTGGGCCTGGGGACTAGCGGGTTCTACGAGCAGTACTTC. It specifies CASSLGLGTSGFYEQYF.

This rearrangement joins TRBV20-1 to TRBJ1-1; tentatively, D is TRBD1 (5 bases). This CDR3 has 11 amino acids. Looked up from germline, CDR1 is DFQATT and CDR2 is SNEGSKA (reference sequence). The CDR3 protein is CSLDRYTEAFF. The CDR3 nucleotides are TGCAGCCTCGACAGATACACTGAAGCTTTCTTT.

This clonotype occurred a few times. The chain carries TRBV23-1 and TRBJ2-1, with D tentatively TRBD2 (6 bases). TRBV23-1 is an open reading frame, and its role is uncertain. CDR3 size: 18 residues. The germline V and J ends were trimmed by 2 bases and 0 bases, with 17 bases remaining between them. Here the CDR3 reads CASSQRRGRRSSYNEQFF. CDR3 bases: TGCGCCAGCAGTCAACGGCGGGGACGGCGGAGCTCCTACAATGAGCAGTTCTTC.

The rearrangement links TRBV7-9 to TRBJ2-1, with 8 bases aligning to TRBD1. Germline CDR1 and CDR2: SEHNR and FQNEAQ (reference sequence). This CDR3 has 15 residues. With V trimmed by 4 bases and J by 6 bases, 8 bases remained unmatched. The CDR3 protein is CASSSGGAQVNEQFF. Here the CDR3 DNA reads TGTGCCAGCAGCTCAGGGGGCGCTCAGGTCAATGAGCAGTTCTTC.

The chain combines TRBV27 with TRBJ2-3; D unresolved. CDR1 is MNHEY, CDR2 SMNVEV, per germline (reference sequence). Deletions cut 3 bases from V and 10 bases from J, with 23 bases between. CDR3 length: 16 amino acids. The CDR3 loop is CASSFGPGLAPAPQYF. CDR3 DNA: TGTGCCAGCAGTTTCGGCCCCGGGCTGGCCCCAGCTCCGCAGTATTTT.

The table lists this clonotype with many counts. The chain carries TRBV5-1 and TRBJ2-3; 8 nucleotides line up with TRBD2. Germline V gene sequence: CDR1 SGHRS, CDR2 YFSETQ. The CDR3 is made up of 18 amino acids. J lost 6 bases, V lost 3 bases, and 18 bases had no gene match. The CDR3 loop reads CASSWGVHVLAGVDTQYF. The DNA for the CDR3 is TGCGCCAGCAGCTGGGGTGTCCACGTCCTAGCGGGCGTGGATACGCAGTATTTT.

This chain joins TRBV19 and TRBJ1-1; possibly TRBD1 for D (5 bases). The CDR3 totals 14 residues. Germline V lookup: CDR1 LNHDA, CDR2 SQIVND (reference sequence). V dropped 5 bases and J dropped 11 bases, with 21 bases sitting between them. For the CDR3, the DNA is TGTGCCAGTAGTCTGCCGGGGCTGTATCCTGCCGCTTTCTTT. The encoded protein is CASSLPGLYPAAFF.

This clonotype was picked up many times. The chain couples TRBV29-1 to TRBJ2-7, with TRBD2 as a possible D gene (5 bases). The CDR3 has 14 amino acids. Germline V CDR1 and CDR2: SQVTM, ANQGSEA. V was pared by 0 bases and J by 3 bases, with 12 bases between. The CDR3 DNA follows: TGCAGCGTTGAAGAGAGCGGAACCCTCTACGAGCAGTACTTC. Encoded protein: CSVEESGTLYEQYF.